This section outlines one T cell receptor beta chain sequence together with its context. The antigen is undetermined. CD45RO/CCR7/CD25/CD127/CD95/CD27 staining was used to isolate CD4+ naive, central memory, regulatory and stem cell-like memory cells by sorting. The data were taken from a study of beta chain features in type 1 diabetes. There are 13 residues in the CDR3. The germline V gene has CDR1 LNHNV and CDR2 YYDKDF (reference sequence). V dropped 3 bases and J dropped 5 bases, with 11 bases sitting between them. Broader study findings: In the patient group, naive, central memory and Treg TCRB repertoires seemed more alike than in the healthy donor group.

Investigators reverse transcribed all isolated RNA, so they sequenced expressed TCRB transcripts. This table comes from immunoSEQ multiplex PCR, and its TCRdb copy is limited to in-frame clones, with some not included. The sample yields approximately 100,000 clones, 40% seen once. Sequences were obtained from stem cell memory CD4+ T cells from blood. This sequence was found in a woman aged 18-30 years in good health. The chain employs TRBV15 and TRBJ2-7; D may be TRBD2 (6 bases). The CDR3 coding sequence is TGTGCCACCAGCAGCGGGAGCTTAAACGAGCAGTACTTC. Amino acids: CATSSGSLNEQYF.